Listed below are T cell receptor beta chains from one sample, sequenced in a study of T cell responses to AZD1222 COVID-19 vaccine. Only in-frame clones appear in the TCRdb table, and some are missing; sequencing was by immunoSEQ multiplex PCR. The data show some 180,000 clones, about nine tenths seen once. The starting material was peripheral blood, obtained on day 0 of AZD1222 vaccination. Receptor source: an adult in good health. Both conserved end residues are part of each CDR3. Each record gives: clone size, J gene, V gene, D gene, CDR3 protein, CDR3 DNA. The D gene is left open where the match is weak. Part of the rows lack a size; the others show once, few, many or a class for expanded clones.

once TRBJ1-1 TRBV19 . CASNLGVRDTEAFF TGTGCCAGTAATCTCGGGGTAAGGGACACTGAAGCTTTCTTT
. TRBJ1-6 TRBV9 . CASSLDILNSPLHF TGTGCCAGCAGCCTAGACATTTTGAATTCACCCCTCCACTTT
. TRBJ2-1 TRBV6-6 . CASSAGENNEQFF TGTGCCAGCAGTGCAGGGGAAAACAATGAGCAGTTCTTC
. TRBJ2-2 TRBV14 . CASSQQYTGELFF TGTGCCAGCAGCCAGCAGTACACCGGGGAGCTGTTTTTT
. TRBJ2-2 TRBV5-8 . CASSHNNLYYDGELFF TGTGCCAGTAGCCATAATAACCTTTATTACGACGGGGAGCTGTTTTTT
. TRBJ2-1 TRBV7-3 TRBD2 CASSLSGRGYNEQFF TGTGCCAGCAGCTTGTCCGGGAGGGGCTACAATGAGCAGTTCTTC
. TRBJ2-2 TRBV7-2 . CASSPPRGGGYTGELFF TGTGCCAGCAGCCCTCCGAGGGGGGGCGGTTACACCGGGGAGCTGTTTTTT
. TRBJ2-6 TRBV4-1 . CASSQERRVIYGANVLTF TGCGCCAGCAGCCAAGAGAGACGAGTTATTTACGGGGCCAACGTCCTGACTTTC
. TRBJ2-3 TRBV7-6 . CASSQGSKGTDTQYF TGTGCCAGCAGCCAAGGTAGTAAGGGCACAGATACGCAGTATTTT
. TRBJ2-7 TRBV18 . CASSPPGDLTYEQYF TGTGCCAGCTCACCACCGGGGGACCTCACCTACGAGCAGTACTTC
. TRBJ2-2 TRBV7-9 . CASSLGSWTGELFF TGTGCCAGCAGCTTAGGGTCTTGGACCGGGGAGCTGTTTTTT
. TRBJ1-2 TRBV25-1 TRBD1 CASRRTGTNYGYTF TGTGCCAGCAGGAGGACAGGTACTAACTATGGCTACACCTTC
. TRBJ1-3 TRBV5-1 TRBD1 CASSFTGGGNTIYF TGCGCCAGCAGCTTTACAGGGGGTGGAAACACCATATATTTT
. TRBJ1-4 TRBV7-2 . CASSLGPRVGEKLFF TGTGCCAGCAGCTTGGGGCCCAGGGTAGGGGAAAAACTGTTTTTT
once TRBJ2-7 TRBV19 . CASSMRGGASYEQYF TGTGCCAGTAGTATGAGGGGGGGCGCCTCCTACGAGCAGTACTTC
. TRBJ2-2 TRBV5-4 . CASSFWAAPGELFF TGTGCCAGCAGCTTCTGGGCAGCTCCCGGGGAGCTGTTTTTT
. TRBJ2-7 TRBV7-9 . CASSLGLGNYEQYF TGTGCCAGCAGCTTAGGGCTTGGAAACTACGAGCAGTACTTC
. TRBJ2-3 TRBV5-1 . CASSLMTRTDTQYF TGCGCCAGCAGCCTCATGACCAGGACAGATACGCAGTATTTT
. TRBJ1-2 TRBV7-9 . CASSLVRGANGYTF TGTGCCAGCAGCTTAGTGAGGGGGGCGAATGGCTACACCTTC
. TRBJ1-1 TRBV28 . CASSHLLGAFF TGTGCCAGCAGCCATTTGCTAGGAGCTTTCTTT
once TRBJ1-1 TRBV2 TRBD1 CASSEIWAGGRNTEAFF TGTGCCAGCAGTGAAATTTGGGCAGGGGGCAGGAACACTGAAGCTTTCTTT
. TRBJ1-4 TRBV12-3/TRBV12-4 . CASRTDINEKLFF TGTGCCAGCAGGACAGACATTAATGAAAAACTGTTTTTT
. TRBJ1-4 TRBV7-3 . CATRDKTFEKLFF TGTGCCACCAGGGACAAGACTTTCGAAAAACTGTTTTTT
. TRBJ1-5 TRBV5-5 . CASSLGLENYYSNQPQHF TGTGCCAGCAGCTTGGGACTGGAGAACTATTATAGCAATCAGCCCCAGCATTTT
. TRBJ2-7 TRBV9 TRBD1 CASSGGGTGGYEQYF TGTGCCAGCAGCGGGGGCGGGACAGGGGGCTACGAGCAGTACTTC
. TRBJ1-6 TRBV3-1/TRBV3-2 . CASSALRSPLHF TGTGCCAGCAGTGCCCTTAGATCACCCCTCCACTTT
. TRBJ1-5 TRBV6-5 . CASIDGARNEPQHF TGTGCCAGCATCGACGGAGCCCGAAATGAGCCCCAGCATTTT
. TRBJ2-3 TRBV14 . CASSQSSASTDTQYF TGTGCCAGCAGCCAGTCTAGCGCCAGCACAGATACGCAGTATTTT
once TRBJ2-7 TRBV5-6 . CASSLGHSYEQYF TGTGCCAGCAGCTTGGGTCATTCCTACGAGCAGTACTTC
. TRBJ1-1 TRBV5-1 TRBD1 CASSPGTGITEAFF TGCGCCAGCAGCCCAGGGACAGGGATTACTGAAGCTTTCTTT
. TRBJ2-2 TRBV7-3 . CASSLTLGSNTGELFF TGTGCCAGCAGCTTAACGCTGGGGTCGAACACCGGGGAGCTGTTTTTT
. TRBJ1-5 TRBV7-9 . CASSPLDGVQPQHF TGTGCCAGCAGCCCCCTGGACGGAGTTCAGCCCCAGCATTTT
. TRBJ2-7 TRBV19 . CASNPSGATYEQYF TGTGCCAGTAACCCCTCGGGGGCTACCTACGAGCAGTACTTC
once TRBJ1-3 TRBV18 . CASSPPRTVFGNTIYF TGTGCCAGCTCACCACCAAGGACAGTATTTGGAAACACCATATATTTT
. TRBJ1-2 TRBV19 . CASSIGALIPYGYTF TGTGCCAGTAGTATCGGAGCTTTGATTCCCTATGGCTACACCTTC
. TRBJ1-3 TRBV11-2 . CASSSLRNSGNTIYF TGTGCCAGCAGCTCCCTTCGGAACTCTGGAAACACCATATATTTT
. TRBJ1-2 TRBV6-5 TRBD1 CASSYQGALSYTF TGTGCCAGCAGTTACCAGGGGGCGCTGAGCTACACCTTC
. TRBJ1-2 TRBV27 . CASSFIGNYGYTF TGTGCCAGCAGTTTTATCGGTAACTATGGCTACACCTTC
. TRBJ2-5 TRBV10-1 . CASSEWQGGQETQYF TGCGCCAGCAGTGAGTGGCAGGGCGGCCAAGAGACCCAGTACTTC
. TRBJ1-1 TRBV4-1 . CASRRSGTGGNTEAFF TGCGCCAGCAGGCGATCCGGGACGGGTGGGAACACTGAAGCTTTCTTT
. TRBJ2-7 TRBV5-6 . CASSLGWDASSSYEQYF TGTGCCAGCAGCTTGGGCTGGGACGCCTCGAGCTCCTACGAGCAGTACTTC
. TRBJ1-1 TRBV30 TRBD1 CAWSRQGNTEAFF TGTGCCTGGAGTCGACAGGGAAACACTGAAGCTTTCTTT
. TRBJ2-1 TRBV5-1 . CASSDTSWDEQFF TGCGCCAGCAGCGATACTAGCTGGGATGAGCAGTTCTTC